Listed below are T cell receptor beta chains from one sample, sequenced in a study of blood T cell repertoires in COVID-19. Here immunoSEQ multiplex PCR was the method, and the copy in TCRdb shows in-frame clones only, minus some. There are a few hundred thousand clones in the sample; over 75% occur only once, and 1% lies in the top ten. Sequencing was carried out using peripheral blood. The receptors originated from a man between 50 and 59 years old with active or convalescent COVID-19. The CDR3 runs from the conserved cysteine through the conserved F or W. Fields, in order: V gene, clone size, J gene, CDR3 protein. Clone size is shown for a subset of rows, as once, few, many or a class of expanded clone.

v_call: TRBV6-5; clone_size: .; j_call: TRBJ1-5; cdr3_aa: CASRGGAGDDQPQHF
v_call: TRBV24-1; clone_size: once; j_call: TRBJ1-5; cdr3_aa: CATGGNPAQPQHF
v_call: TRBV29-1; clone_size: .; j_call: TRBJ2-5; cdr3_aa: CSVGLAGGVQETQYF
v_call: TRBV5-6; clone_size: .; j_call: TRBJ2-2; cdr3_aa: CASSFIERTGELFF
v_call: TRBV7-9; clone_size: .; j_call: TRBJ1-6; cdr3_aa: CASSRMEAANSPLHF
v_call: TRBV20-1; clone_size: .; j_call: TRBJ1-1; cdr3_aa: CSASFQGGTEAFF
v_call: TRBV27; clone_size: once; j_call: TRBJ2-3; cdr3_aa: CASSSSGTGYADTQYF
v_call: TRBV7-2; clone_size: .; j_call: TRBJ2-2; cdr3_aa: CASSLEGASSGELFF
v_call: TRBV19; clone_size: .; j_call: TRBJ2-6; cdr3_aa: CASRVGSGANVLTF
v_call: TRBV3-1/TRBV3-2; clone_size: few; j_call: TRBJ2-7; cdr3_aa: CASSQWSYEQYF
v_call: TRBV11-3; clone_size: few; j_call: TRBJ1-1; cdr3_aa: CASSPGQGGNTEAFF
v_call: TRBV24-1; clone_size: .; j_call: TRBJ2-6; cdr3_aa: CATSDPDRAGGANVLTF
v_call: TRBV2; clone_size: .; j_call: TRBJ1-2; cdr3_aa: CASRKFKQGVDGYTF
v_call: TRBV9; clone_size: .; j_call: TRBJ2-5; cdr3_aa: CASSVGGQVQETQYF
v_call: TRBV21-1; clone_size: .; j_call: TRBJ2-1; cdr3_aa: CARRQGTHSYNEQFF
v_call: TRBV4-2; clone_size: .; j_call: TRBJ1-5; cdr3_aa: CASSQDPGTGSNQPQHF
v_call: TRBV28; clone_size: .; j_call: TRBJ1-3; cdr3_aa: CASSLIRRGNTIYF
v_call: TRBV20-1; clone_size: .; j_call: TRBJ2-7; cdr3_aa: CSARTASEQYF
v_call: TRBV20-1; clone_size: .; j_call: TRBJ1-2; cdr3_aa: CSASFSGLYGYTF
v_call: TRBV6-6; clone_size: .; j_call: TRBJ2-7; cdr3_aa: CASSYAGPYEQYF
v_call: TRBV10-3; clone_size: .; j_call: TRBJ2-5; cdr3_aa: CAISPGTHQETQYF
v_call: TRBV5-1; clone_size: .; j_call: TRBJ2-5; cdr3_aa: CASSLGLAEEETQYF
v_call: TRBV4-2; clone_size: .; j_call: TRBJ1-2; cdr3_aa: CASSQGDGGNYGYTF
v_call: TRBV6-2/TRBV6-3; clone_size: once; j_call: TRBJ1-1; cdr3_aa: CASSRGRENTEAFF
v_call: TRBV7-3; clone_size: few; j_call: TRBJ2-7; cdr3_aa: CASSISGLAGGEQYF
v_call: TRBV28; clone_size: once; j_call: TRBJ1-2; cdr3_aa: CASSSASDRDYGYTF
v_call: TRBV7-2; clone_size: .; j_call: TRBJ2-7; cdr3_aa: CASSSANRGEQYF
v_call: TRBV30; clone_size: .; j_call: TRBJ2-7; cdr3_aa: CAWSSGTHSSYEQYF
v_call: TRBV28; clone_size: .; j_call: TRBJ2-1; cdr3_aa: CATQGTYNEQFF
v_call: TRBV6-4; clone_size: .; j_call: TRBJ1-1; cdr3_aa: CASSPTGSNTEAFF
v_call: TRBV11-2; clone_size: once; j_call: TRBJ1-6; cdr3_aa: CASSFGSPLHF
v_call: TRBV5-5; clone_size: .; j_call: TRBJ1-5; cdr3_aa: CASSLVADSNQPQHF
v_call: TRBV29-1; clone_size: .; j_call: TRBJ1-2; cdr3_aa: CSVEERDRGNYGYTF
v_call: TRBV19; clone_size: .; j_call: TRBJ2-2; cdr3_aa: CASSPRAGELFF
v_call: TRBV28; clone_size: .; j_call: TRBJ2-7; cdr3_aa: CASSSDRVEQYF
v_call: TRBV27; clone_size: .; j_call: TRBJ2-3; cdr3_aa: CASSRPPTGQITDTQYF
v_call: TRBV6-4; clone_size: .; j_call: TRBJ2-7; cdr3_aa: CASRRTGASYEQYF
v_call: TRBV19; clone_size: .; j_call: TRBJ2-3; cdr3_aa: CASSIGQTDTQYF
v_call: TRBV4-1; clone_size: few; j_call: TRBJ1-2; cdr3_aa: CASSQPHIIGQVLANYGYTF
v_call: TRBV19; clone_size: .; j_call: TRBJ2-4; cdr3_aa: CASSIVWGGKAKNIQYF
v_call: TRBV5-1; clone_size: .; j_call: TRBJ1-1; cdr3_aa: CASSLGGQKDEAFF
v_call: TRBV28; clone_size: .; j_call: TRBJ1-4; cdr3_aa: CASSRRNEKLFF
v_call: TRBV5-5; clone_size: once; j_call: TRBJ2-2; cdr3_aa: CASSLTSGILNTGELFF
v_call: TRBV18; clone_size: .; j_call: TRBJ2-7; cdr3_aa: CASSLRTGHSYEQYF
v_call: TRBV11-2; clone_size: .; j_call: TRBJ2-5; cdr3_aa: CASSLYGLAGGSPQETQYF